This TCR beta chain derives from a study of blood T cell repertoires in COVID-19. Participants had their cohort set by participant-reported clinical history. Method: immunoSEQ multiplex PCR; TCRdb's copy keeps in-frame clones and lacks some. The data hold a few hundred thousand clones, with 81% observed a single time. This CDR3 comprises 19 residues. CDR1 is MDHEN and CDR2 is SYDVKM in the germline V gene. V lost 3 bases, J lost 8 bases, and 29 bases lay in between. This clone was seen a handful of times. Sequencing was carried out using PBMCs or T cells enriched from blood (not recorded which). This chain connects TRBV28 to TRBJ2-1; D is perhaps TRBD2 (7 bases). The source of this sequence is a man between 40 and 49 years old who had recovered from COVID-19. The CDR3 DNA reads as TGTGCCAGCAGTTTGTGGGCCGGGGCGGGGGCCGGATTGATGGATGAGCAGTTCTTC. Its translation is CASSLWAGAGAGLMDEQFF.